Listed below are T cell receptor beta chains from one sample, sequenced in a study of control samples from healthy donors and cancer patients. Using immunoSEQ multiplex PCR, the repertoire was profiled, and TCRdb retains in-frame clones only, with some absent. The sample lists roughly 84,000 clones; around 92% were seen once. Sequencing was performed on blood. These TCRs come from a man between 50 and 59 years old in good health. Both conserved end residues are part of each CDR3. D genes are given only for firm matches. Clone size is shown for a subset of rows, as once, few, many or a class of expanded clone.

-	-	TRBV6-5	TRBJ1-1	13	CASSSVTVTEAFF	TGTGCCAGCAGTTCTGTGACGGTTACTGAAGCTTTCTTT
-	-	TRBV5-8	TRBJ1-2	11	CASSLFYGYTF	TGTGCCAGCAGCTTGTTTTATGGCTACACCTTC
-	-	TRBV19	TRBJ2-5	14	CASSVGQAGETQYF	TGTGCCAGTAGTGTGGGACAAGCGGGGGAGACCCAGTACTTC
-	-	TRBV7-9	TRBJ1-2	17	CASSLRKGIGNDYGYTF	TGTGCCAGCAGCTTAAGAAAGGGGATCGGGAACGACTATGGCTACACCTTC
-	-	TRBV5-6	TRBJ1-2	12	CASSWTSGGYTF	TGTGCCAGCAGCTGGACATCTGGTGGCTACACCTTC
-	-	TRBV19	TRBJ1-1	15	CASSIDPAVNTEAFF	TGTGCCAGTAGTATAGATCCTGCAGTGAACACTGAAGCTTTCTTT
TRBD1	-	TRBV10-2	TRBJ1-6	15	CASTIGQGNNSPLHF	TGCGCCAGCACGATCGGACAGGGTAATAATTCACCCCTCCACTTT
-	-	TRBV6-4	TRBJ1-4	16	CASSGQQGTTNEKLFF	TGTGCCAGCAGTGGCCAACAGGGCACGACTAATGAAAAACTGTTTTTT
-	-	TRBV19	TRBJ1-4	15	CASTPREGVGEKLFF	TGTGCCAGTACCCCTCGGGAGGGGGTCGGGGAAAAACTGTTTTTT
-	-	TRBV21-1	TRBJ1-5	13	CASGQISNQPQHF	TGTGCCAGCGGACAGATTAGCAATCAGCCCCAGCATTTT
TRBD2	-	TRBV9	TRBJ2-1	14	CASNRGGTGNEQFF	TGTGCCAGCAATCGGGGAGGGACGGGCAATGAGCAGTTCTTC
-	-	TRBV6-6	TRBJ1-2	12	CASSKQGGGYTF	TGTGCCAGCAGTAAACAGGGTGGCGGCTACACCTTC
-	-	TRBV3-1/TRBV3-2	TRBJ1-1	11	CASSQDRWAFF	TGTGCCAGCAGCCAAGATCGCTGGGCTTTCTTT
TRBD1	-	TRBV6-2/TRBV6-3	TRBJ1-2	16	CASSDSGTGEGYGYTF	TGTGCCAGCAGTGATTCCGGGACAGGGGAAGGGTATGGCTACACCTTC
TRBD1	-	TRBV19	TRBJ1-2	14	CASSTGQGRAGYTF	TGTGCCAGTAGTACCGGACAGGGGAGAGCTGGCTACACCTTC
-	-	TRBV6-6	TRBJ2-7	14	CASSYSGVSYEQYF	TGTGCCAGCAGTTACTCGGGGGTATCCTACGAGCAGTACTTC
-	-	TRBV20-1	TRBJ2-2	13	CSASFSYGEELFF	TGCAGTGCTAGTTTCAGTTATGGAGAGGAGCTGTTTTTT
-	once	TRBV29-1	TRBJ1-2	13	CSVGEQASYGYTF	TGCAGCGTGGGGGAACAGGCCTCCTATGGCTACACCTTC
TRBD1	few	TRBV6-5	TRBJ1-2	13	CASSHRTGGGYTF	TGTGCCAGCAGTCATAGGACAGGCGGTGGCTACACCTTC
-	-	TRBV7-9	TRBJ1-1	13	CASSLAEGTEAFF	TGTGCCAGCAGCTTAGCAGAAGGGACTGAAGCTTTCTTT
-	-	TRBV6-1	TRBJ1-1	13	CASSDGTNTEAFF	TGTGCCAGCAGTGACGGGACGAACACTGAAGCTTTCTTT
-	-	TRBV10-3	TRBJ1-3	16	CAISEIGQSDGNTIYF	TGTGCCATCAGTGAGATAGGACAGTCTGATGGAAACACCATATATTTT
TRBD1	-	TRBV18	TRBJ1-1	16	CASSRDRGRVNTEAFF	TGTGCCAGCTCACGGGACAGGGGGAGGGTGAACACTGAAGCTTTCTTT
-	-	TRBV6-2/TRBV6-3	TRBJ1-1	14	CASSYGTDHTEAFF	TGTGCCAGCAGTTACGGCACGGATCACACTGAAGCTTTCTTT
TRBD1	-	TRBV29-1	TRBJ2-7	12	CSAYGQGNEQYF	TGCAGCGCTTATGGACAGGGAAATGAGCAGTACTTC
-	-	TRBV6-5	TRBJ1-2	12	CASNKDSPGYTF	TGTGCCAGCAATAAAGACAGTCCTGGCTACACCTTC
-	few	TRBV6-1	TRBJ1-4	14	CASSDGISYEKLFF	TGTGCCAGCAGTGACGGAATTTCTTATGAAAAACTGTTTTTT
-	-	TRBV30	TRBJ1-2	13	CAFPRGGSYGYTF	TGTGCCTTTCCTCGAGGGGGATCCTATGGCTACACCTTC
TRBD1	-	TRBV24-1	TRBJ2-3	16	CATSDGTELGPDTQYF	TGTGCCACCAGTGATGGGACAGAATTGGGACCAGATACGCAGTATTTT
-	-	TRBV19	TRBJ1-2	11	CASQFKAGYTF	TGTGCCAGCCAATTTAAAGCCGGGTACACCTTC
-	-	TRBV7-9	TRBJ1-1	13	CASSLPIQSEAFF	TGTGCCAGCAGCCTCCCCATCCAATCTGAAGCTTTCTTT
TRBD2	-	TRBV7-8	TRBJ2-7	16	CASSSARTSGTYEQYF	TGTGCCAGCAGCTCCGCCCGGACTAGCGGGACCTACGAGCAGTACTTC
TRBD1	-	TRBV7-9	TRBJ1-1	12	CASTQGNAEAFF	TGTGCCAGCACACAGGGGAACGCTGAAGCTTTCTTT
TRBD1	-	TRBV7-2	TRBJ1-4	14	CASSPTGGREKLFF	TGTGCCAGCAGCCCGACAGGGGGGAGAGAAAAACTGTTTTTT
-	-	TRBV2	TRBJ2-7	14	CASSINREAYEQYF	TGTGCCAGCAGCATAAATAGGGAGGCCTACGAGCAGTACTTC
-	-	TRBV29-1	TRBJ1-1	12	CSVETKVAEAFF	TGCAGCGTTGAAACAAAAGTGGCTGAAGCTTTCTTT
TRBD1	-	TRBV30	TRBJ1-1	15	CAWNRDRGWGTEAFF	TGTGCCTGGAACCGGGACAGGGGTTGGGGAACTGAAGCTTTCTTT
TRBD1	-	TRBV5-1	TRBJ1-1	16	CASSLYPGQGNTEAFF	TGCGCCAGCAGCCTGTACCCGGGACAGGGGAACACTGAAGCTTTCTTT
TRBD1	-	TRBV6-5	TRBJ1-2	12	CASRRQGNGYTF	TGTGCCAGCAGACGACAGGGCAATGGCTACACCTTC
TRBD1	many	TRBV5-1	TRBJ1-2	14	CASSLDTGGGGYTF	TGCGCCAGCAGCTTGGATACAGGGGGAGGTGGCTACACCTTC
-	-	TRBV18	TRBJ2-5	15	CASSYAHVSGETQYF	TGTGCCAGCTCATACGCCCACGTTAGTGGAGAGACCCAGTACTTC
-	few	TRBV4-2	TRBJ1-2	13	CASSQDRGTGYTF	TGTGCCAGCAGCCAAGACAGGGGAACTGGCTACACCTTC